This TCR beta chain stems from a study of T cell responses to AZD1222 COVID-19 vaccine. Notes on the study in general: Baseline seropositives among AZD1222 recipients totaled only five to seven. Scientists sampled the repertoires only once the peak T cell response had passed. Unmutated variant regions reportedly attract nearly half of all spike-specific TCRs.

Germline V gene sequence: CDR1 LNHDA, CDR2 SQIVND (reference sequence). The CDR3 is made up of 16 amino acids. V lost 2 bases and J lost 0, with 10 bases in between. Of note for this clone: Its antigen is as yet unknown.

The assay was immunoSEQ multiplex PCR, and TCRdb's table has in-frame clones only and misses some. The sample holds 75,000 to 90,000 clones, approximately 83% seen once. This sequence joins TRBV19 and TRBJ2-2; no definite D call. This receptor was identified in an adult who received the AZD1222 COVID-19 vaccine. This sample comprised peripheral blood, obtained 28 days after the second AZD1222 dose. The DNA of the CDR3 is TGTGCCAGTAGTATATCTATTCGGTCGAACACCGGGGAGCTGTTTTTT. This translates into CASSISIRSNTGELFF.